The 18 T cell receptor beta chains listed next were all sequenced from one sample in a study of blood T cell repertoires in COVID-19. Sequenced by immunoSEQ multiplex PCR; TCRdb stores in-frame clones only, minus some. This sample carries roughly 250,000 clones, about three quarters of them seen once, and the ten largest clones take about 3.5%. Input material: peripheral blood. These receptors were taken from a woman at least 80 years old with acute or convalescent COVID-19.

The table lists this clone with many counts. This chain joins TRBV4-3 and TRBJ1-2; tentative D call: TRBD1 (5 bases). Germline CDR1 reads LGHNA; CDR2 reads YSLEER. Between the trimmed V and J ends, which lost 0 bases and 2 bases, there was a span of 10 bases. The CDR3 loop spans 15 amino acids. The CDR3 DNA sequence: TGCGCCAGCAGCCAAGATGGAGGGGCCAACTATGGCTACACCTTC. Translation gives CASSQDGGANYGYTF.

The chain couples TRBV10-1 to TRBJ1-6; 10 bases map to TRBD1. Looked up from germline, CDR1 is WNHNN and CDR2 is SYGVQD (reference sequence). The CDR3 is 20 amino acids. J gave up 3 bases and V 6 bases, and 17 bases lay outside the gene matches. The CDR3 is CASSLGQGWWDSHYNSPLHF. The CDR3 DNA is TGCGCCAGCAGCTTGGGACAGGGGTGGTGGGACTCCCACTATAATTCACCCCTCCACTTT.

J is TRBJ2-7 and V is TRBV21-1; the DNA was not used to check the table's D call, TRBD1. TRBV21-1 is classified as a pseudogene. CDR3 length: 8 amino acids. The CDR3 protein is CASRHQYF. CDR3 nucleotides: TGTGCCAGCAGACACCAGTACTTC.

The gene calls are TRBV5-6 and TRBJ2-1; possibly TRBD1 for D (6 bases). The CDR3 is 14 amino acids. The V gene lost 5 bases and the J gene lost 6 bases, with 15 bases spanning the gap. The V gene's germline CDR1 is SGHDT and CDR2 YYEEEE. CDR3 sequence: CASRVHGGGNEQFF. CDR3 nucleotide sequence: TGTGCCAGCAGGGTTCATGGGGGCGGCAATGAGCAGTTCTTC.

V gene TRBV6-5 combines with J gene TRBJ1-3, with D possibly matching TRBD1 (5 bases). V was trimmed by 1 base and J by 1 base, leaving 11 bases between them. Germline V gene lookup returns CDR1 MNHEY and CDR2 SVGAGI. The CDR3 sequence is 16 residues long. The CDR3: CASSYLGGISGNTIYF. DNA of the CDR3: TGTGCCAGCAGTTACTTGGGGGGAATTTCTGGAAACACCATATATTTT.

The chain has TRBV7-9 and TRBJ1-3; perhaps TRBD1 as D (6 bases). Trimming stripped 5 bases from V and 0 bases from J, with 14 bases between. This CDR3 spans 16 amino acids. Per germline, CDR1 SEHNR and CDR2 FQNEAQ (reference sequence). CDR3 protein: CASSTSPRGSGNTIYF. The CDR3 bases are TGTGCCAGCAGCACCTCACCCAGGGGCTCTGGAAACACCATATATTTT. The variable domain in full, with the rest retrieved from reference TRBV7-9 and TRBJ1-3, is DTGVSQNPRHKITKRGQNVTFRCDPISEHNRLYWYRQTLGQGPEFLTYFQNEAQLEKSRLLSDRFSAERPKGSFSTLEIQRTEQGDSAMYLCASSTSPRGSGNTIYFGEGSWLTVV.

The V gene is TRBV3-1 (or the pseudogene TRBV3-2), the J gene TRBJ2-1; TRBD2 aligns across 7 bases. The germline CDR1 and CDR2 sequences are LGHDT and YNNKEL (reference sequence). This CDR3 is 15 amino acids long. V was clipped by 2 bases and J by 6 bases; unmatched bases: 7. CDR3 nucleotides: TGTGCCAGCAGCCAAAGCCGGACTAGGGGCAATGAGCAGTTCTTC. Translating gives CASSQSRTRGNEQFF.

This chain connects TRBV3-1 (or the pseudogene TRBV3-2) to TRBJ2-5; D is perhaps TRBD2 (5 bases). Trimming removed 3 bases from V and 8 bases from J, with 16 bases in between. In germline, CDR1 is LGHDT, CDR2 YNNKEL (reference sequence). CDR3 length equals 14 residues. The CDR3 coding sequence is TGTGCCAGCAGCCATACGGGGTCCCCCGGTACCCAGTACTTC. Residues: CASSHTGSPGTQYF.

The gene calls are TRBV6-5 and TRBJ1-5, with a tentative D call TRBD1 (6 bases). The CDR3 contains 14 residues. V dropped 6 bases and J dropped 6 bases, with 15 bases sitting between them. CDR1 is MNHEY, CDR2 SVGAGI, per germline. Here the CDR3 reads CASRGPGGAQPQHF. The CDR3 bases are TGTGCCAGCAGGGGACCTGGGGGCGCTCAGCCCCAGCATTTT.

This sequence joins TRBV5-1 and TRBJ2-6, with 11 bases aligning to TRBD1. Germline V CDR1 and CDR2: SGHRS, YFSETQ. V was pared by 4 bases and J by 2 bases, with 5 bases of the junction left unmatched. This CDR3 is 17 amino acids long. DNA for the CDR3: TGCGCCAGCAGCCTGGACAGGGGGCGAGCTGGGGCCAACGTCCTGACTTTC. This sequence encodes CASSLDRGRAGANVLTF.

This clone was seen at least ten times. This chain connects TRBV19 to TRBJ1-2; D gene uncertain. The CDR3 sequence is 13 residues long. Germline assignment: CDR1 LNHDA and CDR2 SQIVND (reference sequence). Trimming pared 0 bases from V and 2 bases from J, leaving 4 bases between. The CDR3, as DNA: TGTGCCAGTAGTATAGACAGAAACTATGGCTACACCTTC. Protein product: CASSIDRNYGYTF.

The rearrangement links TRBV28 to TRBJ1-3; D is unresolved. The CDR3 length is 15 residues. Trimming took off 6 bases at V and 4 bases at J, with 16 bases between the two ends. The V gene's germline CDR1 is MDHEN and CDR2 SYDVKM. The CDR3 spells CASSLTALGGNTIYF. The CDR3 DNA reads TGTGCCAGCAGCTTAACTGCACTGGGCGGAAACACCATATATTTT.

As DNA, the CDR3 is TGTGCCAGCAACATACAGGGAAGGGGCAATCAGCCCCAGCATTTT. This translates into CASNIQGRGNQPQHF. The V call is TRBV2, the J call TRBJ1-5; tentatively, D is TRBD1 (6 bases). Trimming cost V 7 bases and J 2 bases, with 15 bases left between them. The CDR3 is 15 residues long. Germline CDR1 is SNHLY and CDR2 is FYNNEI.

This clone was counted once. V gene TRBV2 combines with J gene TRBJ1-5, with D possibly matching TRBD1 (6 bases). Trimming pared 2 bases from V and 5 bases from J, leaving 7 bases between. CDR1 is SNHLY, CDR2 FYNNEI, per germline. The CDR3 extends over 13 amino acids. CDR3: CASSEYRDQPQHF. The CDR3 nucleotides are TGTGCCAGCAGTGAATACAGGGATCAGCCCCAGCATTTT. Complete variable domain (other parts from reference TRBV2 and TRBJ1-5): EPEVTQTPSHQVTQMGQEVILRCVPISNHLYFYWYRQILGQKVEFLVSFYNNEISEKSEIFDDQFSVERPDGSNFTLKIRSTKLEDSAMYFCASSEYRDQPQHFGDGTRLSIL.

The chain links TRBV19 to TRBJ1-1; 7 bases are a match to TRBD1. The V and J ends lost 4 bases and 4 bases, in that order; junction bases with no gene match: 6. CDR1 is LNHDA, CDR2 SQIVND, per germline (reference sequence). This CDR3 contains 14 residues. CDR3 sequence reads: CASSTRTGGTEAFF. CDR3 sequence (DNA): TGTGCCAGTAGTACCCGGACAGGCGGCACTGAAGCTTTCTTT.

This chain joins TRBV9 and TRBJ1-4, with TRBD1 matching 7 bases. The CDR3 sequence is 14 residues long. Trimming took 3 bases from V and 5 from J; bases not matched to a gene: 4. Germline CDR1 reads SGDLS; CDR2 reads YYNGEE. The DNA for the CDR3 is TGTGCCAGCAGCGCGACAGGGTCGAATGAAAAACTGTTTTTT. Translation gives CASSATGSNEKLFF.

V and J are TRBV6-6 and TRBJ1-1; D call uncertain. This CDR3 is 13 amino acids long. V was clipped by 6 bases and J by 1 base, with 9 bases between them. Germline CDR1 reads MNHNY; CDR2 reads SVGAGI (reference sequence). The CDR3: CASSLGWNTEAFF. CDR3 bases: TGTGCCAGCAGCCTAGGCTGGAACACTGAAGCTTTCTTT.

The CDR3 protein is CASSRKMLDFSTQYF. The DNA of the CDR3 is TGTGCCAGCAGCCGAAAAATGCTCGACTTTTCAACGCAGTATTTT. This rearrangement joins TRBV3-1 (or the pseudogene TRBV3-2) to TRBJ2-3; no firm D call. Germline V gene data show CDR1 as LGHDT and CDR2 as YNNKEL (reference sequence). With 4 bases removed from V and 9 bases from J, the gap between germline ends came to 20 bases. The CDR3 is 15 amino acids.